This TCR beta chain was found in a study of blood T cells in healthy people across ages. CDR3 length: 16 residues. The ends were cut back, 1 base at V and 4 bases at J, with 16 bases in the middle. Per the germline V gene, CDR1 is ENHRY and CDR2 is SYGVKD. Peripheral blood from each donor was collected in a volume of approximately 10 milliliters. PCR was performed a second time for about 7 to 12 cycles using a sample-barcoded 5' primer and a J-beta primer mix. Each of the cDNA molecules was tagged by a template-switch adaptor with 12 random nucleotides. TCRdb processed the 5' RACE reads anew with MiXCR; each CDR3 protein has one entry. The sample records fewer than 2,000,000 distinct CDR3 sequences, 35% to 50% being singletons.

The rearrangement links TRBV10-3 to TRBJ2-5; no definite D call. Sequencing was performed on blood. The origin of this receptor is a human donor in good health. The CDR3 is CAISEWASRKGETQYF. The CDR3 nucleotides read TGTGCCATCAGTGAGTGGGCTAGTCGGAAGGGAGAGACCCAGTACTTC.